This is a list of T cell receptor beta chains from one sample in a study of T cell responses to AZD1222 COVID-19 vaccine. Clones were read by immunoSEQ multiplex PCR, and TCRdb kept only the in-frame ones, dropping some. Of around 99,000 clones listed, more than 70% were seen once; the top ten hold 4.4%. The source material was peripheral blood, sampled 28 days after the second AZD1222 dose. The receptors originated from an adult who received the AZD1222 COVID-19 vaccine. CDR3s include the opening cysteine and the closing phenylalanine or tryptophan. The D gene is left open where the match is weak. A row's size may be missing; if present it is once, few, many or a size class.

cdr3_length	v_call	j_call	d_call	clone_size	cdr3_aa	cdr3_nt
15	TRBV24-1	TRBJ2-2	TRBD1	-	CATLDRGRKGGELFF	TGTGCCACCCTAGACAGGGGAAGGAAGGGCGGGGAGCTGTTTTTT
17	TRBV4-3	TRBJ2-2	TRBD2	-	CASSQVSGGPNGRELFF	TGCGCCAGCAGCCAAGTAAGCGGGGGGCCCAACGGCAGGGAGCTGTTTTTT
16	TRBV11-2	TRBJ1-5	-	-	CASSRGADYSNQPQHF	TGTGCCAGCAGCAGGGGGGCAGATTATAGCAATCAGCCCCAGCATTTT
16	TRBV9	TRBJ2-1	TRBD1	-	CASSPLGTGTYNEQFF	TGTGCCAGCAGCCCCCTAGGGACAGGGACCTACAATGAGCAGTTCTTC
13	TRBV28	TRBJ1-6	-	-	CASSQQGGSPLHF	TGTGCCAGCAGTCAACAAGGTGGTTCACCCCTCCACTTT
15	TRBV5-1	TRBJ2-7	TRBD1	-	CASSLVGTASNEQYF	TGCGCCAGCAGCTTGGTGGGGACAGCCTCCAACGAGCAGTACTTC
15	TRBV19	TRBJ1-1	TRBD1	-	CASSPRDRGATEAFF	TGTGCCAGTAGTCCCAGGGACAGGGGTGCGACTGAAGCTTTCTTT
16	TRBV3-1/TRBV3-2	TRBJ1-3	-	-	CASSQGSLHKGNTIYF	TGTGCCAGCAGCCAAGGTTCGCTGCACAAAGGAAACACCATATATTTT
15	TRBV2	TRBJ2-7	TRBD1	-	CASSEKWTGGYEQYF	TGTGCCAGCAGTGAAAAATGGACAGGGGGCTACGAGCAGTACTTC
14	TRBV6-5	TRBJ1-1	-	few	CASSYQEKYTEAFF	TGTGCCAGCAGTTACCAGGAAAAGTACACTGAAGCTTTCTTT
15	TRBV14	TRBJ2-7	-	once	CATTKLLGSFGEQYF	TGTGCCACCACCAAGCTTTTAGGGAGTTTCGGCGAGCAGTACTTC
15	TRBV5-6	TRBJ1-3	-	-	CASSFHTNSGNTIYF	TGTGCCAGCAGCTTCCACACCAACTCTGGAAACACCATATATTTT
14	TRBV4-3	TRBJ1-2	TRBD1	once	CASSQVDRGFDYTF	TGCGCCAGCAGCCAAGTGGACAGGGGGTTCGACTACACCTTC
15	TRBV18	TRBJ2-1	TRBD1	-	CASSPDRGRWNEQFF	TGTGCCAGCTCACCCGACAGGGGGCGCTGGAATGAGCAGTTCTTC
13	TRBV6-2/TRBV6-3	TRBJ1-2	-	-	CASSKDRGYGYTF	TGTGCCAGCAGTAAAGACCGGGGTTATGGCTACACCTTC
12	TRBV7-6	TRBJ2-1	TRBD1	few	CASSPTGGEQFF	TGTGCCAGCAGTCCAACAGGGGGTGAGCAGTTCTTC
15	TRBV5-5	TRBJ1-5	-	-	CASSLTHRAEQPQHF	TGTGCCAGCAGCTTGACTCACAGGGCTGAACAGCCCCAGCATTTT
15	TRBV2	TRBJ2-1	-	few	CASRADGLAYNEQFF	TGTGCCAGCAGAGCCGATGGGCTAGCCTACAATGAGCAGTTCTTC
15	TRBV7-2	TRBJ2-1	TRBD2	-	CASSYGGAPYNEQFF	TGTGCCAGCAGCTACGGGGGGGCCCCCTACAATGAGCAGTTCTTC
13	TRBV9	TRBJ1-5	TRBD1	-	CASSAGGYQPQHF	TGTGCCAGCAGCGCAGGGGGCTATCAGCCCCAGCATTTT
16	TRBV5-1	TRBJ1-6	-	-	CASSLEAGSYNSPLHF	TGCGCCAGCAGCTTGGAGGCTGGCTCCTATAATTCACCCCTCCACTTT
15	TRBV7-9	TRBJ2-3	TRBD2	few	CASSPLAGGTDTQYF	TGTGCCAGCAGCCCTCTAGCGGGAGGGACAGATACGCAGTATTTT
15	TRBV5-1	TRBJ1-1	-	-	CASSLASSRNTEAFF	TGCGCCAGCAGCTTGGCGTCGAGCAGGAACACTGAAGCTTTCTTT
14	TRBV5-1	TRBJ1-4	-	-	CASKDTTTNEKLFF	TGCGCCAGCAAGGACACAACAACTAATGAAAAACTGTTTTTT
15	TRBV7-2	TRBJ1-2	-	-	CASSAGITGLYGYTF	TGTGCCAGCAGCGCAGGGATAACAGGTCTCTATGGCTACACCTTC
15	TRBV7-2	TRBJ2-3	-	-	CASSREGRAADTQYF	TGTGCCAGCAGCCGCGAGGGCAGGGCGGCAGATACGCAGTATTTT
19	TRBV5-1	TRBJ2-5	TRBD2	-	CASSLADAGLRGARETQYF	TGCGCCAGCAGCTTGGCCGACGCTGGGTTGCGGGGGGCGCGGGAGACCCAGTACTTC
14	TRBV4-1	TRBJ2-7	-	-	CASSQVRGPYEQYF	TGCGCCAGCAGCCAAGTACGAGGACCCTACGAGCAGTACTTC
15	TRBV4-1	TRBJ2-5	-	-	CASSLGEPYQETQYF	TGCGCCAGCAGCCTGGGGGAGCCCTACCAAGAGACCCAGTACTTC
16	TRBV6-2/TRBV6-3	TRBJ2-3	-	-	CASSYELEEQEDTQYF	TGTGCCAGCAGTTATGAATTGGAAGAGCAGGAAGATACGCAGTATTTT
14	TRBV11-2	TRBJ2-7	-	-	CASSLERVRDEQYF	TGTGCCAGCAGCTTAGAAAGGGTCCGAGACGAGCAGTACTTC
12	TRBV29-1	TRBJ2-7	-	-	CSVVEKSYEQYF	TGCAGCGTTGTCGAGAAGTCCTACGAGCAGTACTTC
13	TRBV24-1	TRBJ2-5	-	-	CATSDSSFETQYF	TGTGCCACCAGTGATTCCAGTTTCGAGACCCAGTACTTC
17	TRBV5-1	TRBJ1-3	-	-	CASSIWPLVPSGNTIYF	TGCGCCAGCAGCATTTGGCCCCTGGTCCCCTCTGGAAACACCATATATTTT
16	TRBV14	TRBJ2-3	TRBD2	-	CASSPALAGGADTQYF	TGTGCCAGCAGCCCTGCCTTGGCGGGGGGTGCAGATACGCAGTATTTT
14	TRBV30	TRBJ2-3	-	-	CAWSRTASTDTQYF	TGTGCCTGGAGTCGGACAGCTAGCACAGATACGCAGTATTTT
15	TRBV9	TRBJ1-4	TRBD1	-	CASSGPGTGNRKLFF	TGTGCCAGCAGCGGACCCGGGACAGGGAATCGAAAACTGTTTTTT
12	TRBV5-6	TRBJ1-2	-	once	CASSKQSYGYTF	TGTGCCAGCAGCAAACAGAGCTATGGCTACACCTTC
15	TRBV25-1	TRBJ2-2	-	-	CASSEMGLGTGELFF	TGTGCCAGCAGTGAAATGGGACTCGGCACCGGGGAGCTGTTTTTT
12	TRBV28	TRBJ1-1	-	-	CASGEMNTEAFF	TGTGCCTCAGGTGAAATGAACACTGAAGCTTTCTTT
17	TRBV28	TRBJ1-1	-	once	CASSSPLDSNGNTEAFF	TGTGCCAGCAGTTCCCCCCTAGACAGTAATGGAAACACTGAAGCTTTCTTT
13	TRBV7-2	TRBJ2-7	-	-	CASRVASSYEQYF	TGTGCCAGCAGGGTGGCGAGCTCCTACGAGCAGTACTTC
12	TRBV12-3/TRBV12-4	TRBJ2-4	-	-	CASSIPRGIQYF	TGTGCCAGCAGCATACCCAGGGGCATTCAGTACTTC
16	TRBV15	TRBJ2-5	-	-	CATSSRTTGLQETQYF	TGTGCCACCAGCTCCAGAACTACAGGGCTCCAAGAGACCCAGTACTTC
15	TRBV6-6	TRBJ2-1	-	-	CASSYPGDKHNEQFF	TGTGCCAGCAGTTACCCGGGGGACAAGCACAATGAGCAGTTCTTC
16	TRBV11-3	TRBJ2-3	-	once	CASSLDPGANTDTQYF	TGTGCCAGCAGCTTAGATCCAGGGGCCAACACAGATACGCAGTATTTT
14	TRBV10-3	TRBJ2-3	-	-	CAILIGGSTDTQYF	TGTGCCATCCTTATAGGGGGTAGCACAGATACGCAGTATTTT
15	TRBV2	TRBJ2-7	-	-	CASRMPSDYSYEQYF	TGTGCCAGCAGAATGCCCAGCGACTACTCCTACGAGCAGTACTTC
14	TRBV6-2/TRBV6-3	TRBJ2-4	TRBD2	-	CASSFAGGPNIQYF	TGTGCCAGCAGTTTTGCGGGGGGGCCAAACATTCAGTACTTC